This TCR beta chain derives from a study of cytomegalovirus exposure and HLA in healthy donors. Study findings and constraints: The majority of TCR sequences were rare, yet some public TCRs appeared in many donors. About 87% or about 30% of the time was how often most TCR beta V segments were productive, according to an earlier analysis.

In germline, CDR1 is SNHLY, CDR2 FYNNEI. V shed 7 bases and J shed 8 bases, with 15 bases lying between them. This CDR3 comprises 13 residues. In the case of this clone: As yet, its antigen is unknown.

The PCR was carried out with 60 Vbeta primers and 13 Jbeta primers. Only in-frame clones appear in the TCRdb table, and some are missing; sequencing was by immunoSEQ multiplex PCR. This table holds 69,000 or so clones, about 74% found once. V is TRBV2 and J is TRBJ2-1; D is possibly TRBD1 (5 bases). The sequenced sample consisted of PBMCs. The receptor's source is an older woman in good health and CMV-seropositive. CDR3: CASNEQELDEQFF. DNA of the CDR3: TGTGCCAGCAACGAACAGGAATTGGATGAGCAGTTCTTC.